These 25 T cell receptor beta chains came from one sample sequenced in a study of metastatic and nonmetastatic thyroid tumors. TCRdb re-called clones via MiXCR from the PCR reads. The sample shows about 23,000 clones, approximately 14% of them seen only once. There were no patients who had received any treatment before thyroid surgery. The sequencing sample was made of tumor tissue. The origin of the receptors is a female donor with papillary thyroid cancer or a benign thyroid nodule (not recorded which). Some clones in this sample may be carry-over from other donors' samples.

In its sample, this clone was seen many times. The CDR3: CASSLGVSATQETQYF. The CDR3 nucleotides are TGTGCCAGCAGCTTAGGAGTTAGCGCCACCCAAGAGACCCAGTACTTC. This chain connects TRBV11-2 to TRBJ2-5, with TRBD2 as a possible D gene (5 bases). Germline-derived CDR1 and CDR2 are SGHAT and FQNNGV. The CDR3 has 16 amino acids. V lost 1 base to trimming and J lost 1 base, with 13 bases between them.

This chain joins TRBV6-1 and TRBJ2-7, with 7 bases lining up with TRBD1. Germline V gene data show CDR1 as MNHNS and CDR2 as SASEGT. CDR3 length: 11 amino acids. Unmatched junction bases numbered 2, after V lost 10 bases and J lost 2 bases. In DNA, the CDR3 is TGTGCCAATGGACAGGCCTACGAGCAGTACTTC. Amino acid sequence: CANGQAYEQYF.

This clone was seen at least ten times. This chain links TRBV20-1 with TRBJ2-1, with D unclear. The ends were cut back, 5 bases at V and 6 bases at J, with 5 bases in the middle. CDR1 is DFQATT and CDR2 is SNEGSKA in the germline V gene (reference sequence). The CDR3 extends over 10 amino acids. The CDR3: CSAWGNEQFF. DNA of the CDR3: TGCAGTGCTTGGGGCAATGAGCAGTTCTTC.

This clone was observed at least ten times. The V gene is TRBV19, the J gene TRBJ1-6; TRBD1 matches at 9 bases. Germline V CDR1 and CDR2: LNHDA, SQIVND (reference sequence). The CDR3 runs 14 residues. The V segment lost 3 bases and the J segment 7 bases; nucleotides outside the gene matches: 1. CDR3 nucleotide sequence: TGTGCCAGTAGTATTACAGGGGGCAATTCACCCCTCCACTTT. Its translation: CASSITGGNSPLHF.

This clone has ten or more counts. The chain joins TRBV20-1 to TRBJ2-7; 11 positions match TRBD2. In germline, CDR1 is DFQATT, CDR2 SNEGSKA (reference sequence). There are 16 residues in the CDR3. V lost 3 bases to trimming and J lost 5 bases; unmatched junction nucleotides: 12. The CDR3 coding sequence is TGCAGTGCTAGGGCAGCTAATAGCGGGAGGGTCGACGAGCAGTACTTC. Amino acid sequence: CSARAANSGRVDEQYF.

This clone was observed many times. The DNA for the CDR3 is TGCAGTGCTAGACCTCTAGCGGGAGGAGTAAGTGAGCAGTTCTTC. Translating gives CSARPLAGGVSEQFF. This chain links TRBV20-1 with TRBJ2-1; 11 bases are shared with TRBD2. V trimming: 2 bases; J trimming: 9 bases; junction bases outside the gene matches: 9. The germline V gene encodes CDR1 DFQATT and CDR2 SNEGSKA (reference sequence). CDR3 length: 15 amino acids.

Ten or more counts support this clone. This chain connects TRBV5-1 to TRBJ2-3, with D unresolved. The V gene's germline CDR1 is SGHRS and CDR2 YFSETQ. V lost 0 bases and J 4 bases, leaving 6 bases between the germline ends. The CDR3 loop spans 13 amino acids. The CDR3, as DNA: TGCGCCAGCAGCTTGGATGACGCAGATACGCAGTATTTT. Translation gives CASSLDDADTQYF.

This clone was seen many times. This chain joins TRBV5-6 and TRBJ1-6, with D maybe TRBD1 (6 bases). This CDR3 has 15 residues. V gave up 2 bases and J gave up 9 bases, with 15 bases separating them. Germline CDR1 is SGHDT and CDR2 is YYEEEE. The CDR3 here is CASSLEGQNGSPLHF. The CDR3 DNA reads TGTGCCAGCAGCTTAGAAGGACAGAATGGTTCACCCCTCCACTTT.

The table lists this clone with many counts. The chain's CDR3 is CASSEAVAGGYGYTF. CDR3 coding DNA: TGTGCCAGCAGTGAAGCGGTGGCGGGGGGATATGGCTACACCTTC. This chain joins TRBV6-1 and TRBJ1-2, with a weak D call TRBD1 (5 bases). The V and J ends lost 0 bases and 5 bases respectively, with 13 bases between them. Germline CDR1 is MNHNS and CDR2 is SASEGT. The CDR3 contains 15 residues.

This clone was detected ten times or more. This chain connects TRBV6-1 to TRBJ2-2; weak D call: TRBD1 (5 bases). V shed 6 bases and J shed 2 bases, with 10 bases lying between them. The CDR3 length is 14 residues. The germline CDR1 and CDR2 sequences are MNHNS and SASEGT. For the CDR3, the DNA is TGTGCCAGCAGATCAGGGCAAAACACCGGGGAGCTGTTTTTT. This gives the protein CASRSGQNTGELFF.

Concerning this clone: Additional DNA sequences in this sample encode the identical CDR3. V and J are TRBV18 and TRBJ1-1, with unresolved D. Trimming cost V 2 bases and J 2 bases, with 6 bases left between them. Germline-derived CDR1 and CDR2 are KGHSH and LQKENI. This CDR3 comprises 13 residues. The CDR3 nucleotides are TGTGCCAGCTCACCAGGTGGTAACACTGAAGCTTTCTTT. It codes for CASSPGGNTEAFF.

This clone was observed many times. J is TRBJ1-2 and V is TRBV7-9, with 10 bases that match TRBD1. The CDR3 has 12 residues. The trim removed 4 bases at V and 8 bases at J, leaving 1 base unmatched. The germline gives CDR1 SEHNR, CDR2 FQNEAQ (reference sequence). CDR3 amino acids: CASSSGQGGYTF. The CDR3 bases are TGTGCCAGCAGCTCGGGACAGGGGGGCTACACCTTC.

This clone was seen at least ten times. This chain joins TRBV3-1 and TRBJ1-1, with D uncertain. The germline gives CDR1 LGHDT, CDR2 YNNKEL (reference sequence). This CDR3 is built from 13 residues. V gave up 0 bases and J gave up 6 bases, with 8 bases separating them. CDR3 nucleotide sequence: TGTGCCAGCAGCCAAGATCTAGGGTCTGAAGCTTTCTTT. Protein sequence: CASSQDLGSEAFF. The whole variable domain, filled in from reference TRBV3-1 and TRBJ1-1, reads DTAVSQTPKYLVTQMGNDKSIKCEQNLGHDTMYWYKQDSKKFLKIMFSYNNKELIINETVPNRFSPKSPDKAHLNLHINSLELGDSAVYFCASSQDLGSEAFFGQGTRLTVV.

This clone has only a few counts. This CDR3 reads CASSGDRDREASEQYF. CDR3 coding DNA: TGTGCCAGCAGTGGAGACCGGGACAGGGAAGCTAGCGAGCAGTACTTC. This chain connects TRBV6-1 to TRBJ2-7; 9 positions match TRBD1. V shed 4 bases and J 6 bases; nucleotides not matched to a gene: 13. Per germline, CDR1 MNHNS and CDR2 SASEGT. This CDR3 is built from 16 residues.

There are many counts of this clone. The chain recombines TRBV7-7 with TRBJ2-3, with 11 nucleotides matching TRBD2. CDR1 SSHAT and CDR2 FNYEAQ come from the germline V gene (reference sequence). Trimming at V came to 5 bases and at J to 1 base, leaving 17 bases not matched to a gene. The CDR3 is 20 amino acids. CDR3 coding DNA: TGTGCCAGCAGCCCCACACCGGGACTAGCGGTTCTGGGGGGCACAGATACGCAGTATTTT. Residues: CASSPTPGLAVLGGTDTQYF. Full variable domain (outside the CDR3, taken from reference TRBV7-7 and TRBJ2-3): GAGVSQSPRYKVTKRGQDVTLRCDPISSHATLYWYQQALGQGPEFLTYFNYEAQPDKSGLPSDRFSAERPEGSISTLTIQRTEQRDSAMYRCASSPTPGLAVLGGTDTQYFGPGTRLTVL.

The sample holds many counts of this clone. The rearrangement uses TRBV5-5 and TRBJ1-2, with D tentatively TRBD1 (6 bases). Trimming removed 2 bases at V and 4 bases at J, with 15 bases between. From germline, CDR1 is SGHKS and CDR2 YYEKEE (reference sequence). This CDR3 contains 15 residues. CDR3 protein: CASSLTTGLSYGYTF. CDR3 coding DNA: TGTGCCAGCAGCTTAACGACAGGCCTCTCCTATGGCTACACCTTC. Combining the CDR3 with reference TRBV5-5 and TRBJ1-2 gives the whole variable domain DAGVTQSPTHLIKTRGQQVTLRCSPISGHKSVSWYQQVLGQGPQFIFQYYEKEERGRGNFPDRFSARQFPNYSSELNVNALLLGDSALYLCASSLTTGLSYGYTFGSGTRLTVV.

This clone was recorded many times. The J gene is TRBJ2-7, the V gene TRBV18, with TRBD1 matching 8 bases. The V segment lost 3 bases and the J segment 5 bases; nucleotides outside the gene matches: 6. Germline CDR1 and CDR2: KGHSH and LQKENI. The CDR3 has 14 residues. The CDR3, as DNA: TGTGCCAGCTCACCGACAGGGGAATCCCACGAGCAGTACTTC. The encoded protein is CASSPTGESHEQYF.

This clone showed up many times. The rearrangement uses TRBV9 and TRBJ2-1; 7 bases agree with TRBD1. The length of the CDR3 is 15 residues. J gave up 0 bases and V 4 bases, and 4 bases lay outside the gene matches. The V gene's germline CDR1 is SGDLS and CDR2 YYNGEE. CDR3 protein: CASSMTGSSYNEQFF. As DNA, the CDR3 is TGTGCCAGCAGCATGACAGGGAGCTCCTACAATGAGCAGTTCTTC.

About this clone: One junction end disagrees with the germline gene, perhaps due to a read error. The V and J genes are TRBV4-2 and TRBJ1-2; D is possibly TRBD1 (6 bases). CDR1 is LGHNA, CDR2 YNFKEQ, per germline. The CDR3 is 17 amino acids. DNA of the CDR3: TGTGCCAGCAGCCAACGGCTTTGGGGGGGCGCGGTGGATGGCTGCACCTTC. Protein sequence: CASSQRLWGGAVDGCTF.

This clone was observed many times. The V call is TRBV28, the J call TRBJ1-5, with 9 nucleotides matching TRBD1. Germline CDR1 MDHEN, CDR2 SYDVKM. This CDR3 is 15 amino acids long. J gave up 7 bases and V 3 bases, and 7 bases lay outside the gene matches. The CDR3 coding sequence is TGTGCCAGCAGTTTGGGACAGGGTTTTCGGCAGCCCCAGCATTTT. This translates into CASSLGQGFRQPQHF.

The V call is TRBV9, the J call TRBJ1-2, with D maybe TRBD1 (5 bases). The germline CDR1 and CDR2 sequences are SGDLS and YYNGEE. The V end lost 4 bases, the J end lost 2 bases, and 12 bases lay between the germline ends. The CDR3 extends over 14 amino acids. The CDR3 loop reads CASSLRGRNYGYTF. The CDR3, as DNA: TGTGCCAGCAGCCTACGGGGGAGGAACTATGGCTACACCTTC.

The sample holds many counts of this clone. The chain recombines TRBV5-1 with TRBJ1-1; 11 bases are a match to TRBD1. Looked up from germline, CDR1 is SGHRS and CDR2 is YFSETQ. V was pared by 1 base and J by 4 bases, with 3 bases of the junction left unmatched. The CDR3 spans 15 residues. The CDR3 protein is CASSLRTGGVTEAFF. CDR3 sequence (DNA): TGCGCCAGCAGCTTGAGGACAGGGGGCGTCACTGAAGCTTTCTTT.

This clone was recorded a few times. Likely a read error: the CDR3 ends without its conserved phenylalanine or tryptophan. The chain links TRBV29-1 to TRBJ1-2, with TRBD1 matching 7 bases. The CDR3 totals 14 residues. The germline V gene encodes CDR1 SQVTM and CDR2 ANQGSEA. J was trimmed by 7 bases and V by 2 bases; bases with no gene match: 10. As DNA, the CDR3 is TGCAGCGTTGAACGAGGGGGCGGAAGTAGTGGCTACACCCTC. Protein product: CSVERGGGSSGYTL.

This clone was found once. The chain carries TRBV20-1 and TRBJ2-7; 11 bases match TRBD1. The CDR3 is 15 amino acids. Germline trimming cut 2 bases from V and 2 bases from J; bases unmatched to any gene: 5. Germline CDR1 and CDR2: DFQATT and SNEGSKA (reference sequence). In DNA form, the CDR3 reads TGCAGTGCTAGACAACCGGGACAGGGGGCCTACGAGCAGTACTTC. It codes for CSARQPGQGAYEQYF.

There are many counts of this clone. The V call is TRBV5-1, the J call TRBJ1-1; possibly TRBD1 for D (5 bases). Germline V gene sequence: CDR1 SGHRS, CDR2 YFSETQ. The CDR3 consists of 14 residues. V was trimmed by 2 bases and J by 1 base, leaving 9 bases between them. The chain's CDR3 is CASSFDGGNTEAFF. The CDR3 coding sequence is TGCGCCAGCAGCTTTGATGGGGGGAACACTGAAGCTTTCTTT.